This is a list of T cell receptor beta chains from one sample in a study of T cells after yellow fever vaccination. TCRdb redid the calling of the 5' RACE reads with MiXCR, one entry per CDR3 protein. The repertoire holds over 20,000 distinct CDR3 sequences, with 5.5% as singletons. Material: PBMCs, either bulk or a sorted T-cell subset (CD4+, CD8+, memory, or dextramer-sorted; not recorded which), obtained 15 days after the yellow fever booster vaccination. Receptors originate from a man between 25 and 39 years old who received the YFV17D yellow fever vaccine. CDR3s include the opening cysteine and the closing phenylalanine or tryptophan. A D gene is named only where the DNA matches it firmly. The size field reads once, few, many, or a class for an expanded clone.

j_gene | d_gene | abundance | v_gene | CDR3nt | CDR3aa
TRBJ2-5 | - | many | TRBV18 | TGTGCCAGCTCACCAGGAGAGACCCAGTACTTC | CASSPGETQYF
TRBJ2-2 | - | many | TRBV11-3 | TGTGCCAGCAGCTTAGAGGGTACCGGGGAGCTGTTTTTT | CASSLEGTGELFF
TRBJ2-7 | TRBD1 | many | TRBV7-2 | TGTGCCAGCAGCCCACAGGGACAGGGCTACGAGCAGTACTTC | CASSPQGQGYEQYF
TRBJ2-6 | TRBD1 | many | TRBV29-1 | TGCAGTGTTGGACAGGGAAGCTCTGGGGCCAACGTCCTGACTTTC | CSVGQGSSGANVLTF
TRBJ2-3 | TRBD2 | many | TRBV24-1 | TGTGCCACCAGTTCCCGGATAGCGGGAGCGTTCACAGATACGCAGTATTTT | CATSSRIAGAFTDTQYF
TRBJ2-5 | - | few | TRBV5-1 | TGCGCCAGCAGCTTACCCGGGACATTGCAAGAGACCCAGTACTTC | CASSLPGTLQETQYF
TRBJ2-4 | TRBD2 | many | TRBV6-1 | TGTGCCAGCAGCGACCGCACTAGCGATAGTAACATTCAGTACTTC | CASSDRTSDSNIQYF
TRBJ2-5 | - | many | TRBV15 | TGTGCCACCAGCAGAGAAGAGACCCAGTACTTC | CATSREETQYF
TRBJ2-7 | - | many | TRBV10-3 | TGTGCCATCAGTGGTAGATTGGACTACGAGCAGTACTTC | CAISGRLDYEQYF
TRBJ2-1 | - | many | TRBV20-1 | TGCAGTGCTAGACATCTTACGGGGTACAATGAGCAGTTCTTC | CSARHLTGYNEQFF
TRBJ2-2 | - | many | TRBV20-1 | TGCAGTGCCCCAGGGGGGGGGTCCAACACCGGGGAGCTGTTTTTT | CSAPGGGSNTGELFF
TRBJ1-3 | - | many | TRBV6-2/TRBV6-3 | TGTGCCAGCAGGTCTCGCGGAACTGGAAACACCATATATTTT | CASRSRGTGNTIYF
TRBJ2-7 | TRBD1 | many | TRBV27 | TGTGCCAGCAGTTTCCTCACCGCAGGGGGCTACGAGCAGTACTTC | CASSFLTAGGYEQYF
TRBJ2-1 | - | many | TRBV5-1 | TGCGCCAGCAGCCCGCGGGCTAAGGTCAGTCACAATGAGCAGTTCTTC | CASSPRAKVSHNEQFF
TRBJ2-3 | TRBD1 | many | TRBV27 | TGTGCCAGCAGTATAGGGGGCGCGACAGATACGCAGTATTTT | CASSIGGATDTQYF
TRBJ1-2 | - | many | TRBV4-3 | TGCGCCAGCAGCCAAGATCATATGGACCGGGGCGGACTCCTTTATGGCTACACCTTC | CASSQDHMDRGGLLYGYTF